The clone carrying this T cell receptor (beta chain) has ten or more counts. Ophthalmopathy in the patients scored at least 3 on Clinical Activity Score and at least 4 on NOSPECS grade, lasting under 3 months. TCR beta CDR3 region amplification was performed from RNA transcripts. The HTBI primer set was used in a first-round RT-PCR of the TCR CDR3. Each CDR3 protein gets one entry after TCRdb re-called the multiplex PCR reads with MiXCR. This table has a few hundred thousand distinct CDR3 sequences, 13% to 15% appearing once. CDR1 DFQATT and CDR2 SNEGSKA come from the germline V gene (reference sequence). The V gene end was trimmed by 3 bases and the J gene end by 2 bases; junction bases not matched to a gene: 5. The CDR3 has 14 amino acids. This record comes from a study of T cells in Graves' hyperthyroidism and ophthalmopathy.

The specimen sequenced was blood. The chain joins TRBV20-1 to TRBJ2-7; the match to TRBD1 covers 9 bases. The clonotype originates from a woman younger than 45 with Graves' ophthalmopathy. The CDR3 spells CSARDRGGPYEQYF. For the CDR3, the DNA is TGCAGTGCTAGGGACAGGGGTGGTCCCTACGAGCAGTACTTC.